This is a list of T cell receptor beta chains from one sample in a study of cytomegalovirus exposure and HLA in healthy donors. The assay was immunoSEQ multiplex PCR, and TCRdb's table has in-frame clones only and misses some. The repertoire holds 110,000 to 150,000 clones, with roughly nine tenths as singletons. The sequencing sample was made of PBMCs. The receptors were sampled from a man younger than 35 in good health and CMV-seronegative. Each CDR3 is given with its conserved first and last residue.

>TRBJ1-4|TRBV11-2
CASSLEEARGTGEKLFF
>TRBJ2-3|TRBV10-1
CASSEFDSPTDTQYF
>TRBJ2-3|TRBV7-2
CASSPVLADTQYF
>TRBJ1-5|TRBV19
CASSIFGGDEGNQPQHF
>TRBJ2-5|TRBV11-2
CASHTRGKLETQYF
>TRBJ2-5|TRBV11-2
CASSLDFGLAEQETQYF
>TRBJ1-1|TRBV9
CASSVEGTPGAKTEAFF
>TRBJ2-1|TRBV7-6
CASSHIKSVYNEQFF
>TRBJ1-1|TRBV29-1
CSVEGSRGNTEAFF
>TRBJ2-7|TRBV6-4
CARGTGNYEQYF
>TRBJ1-2|TRBV14
CASSQAGTGGIGGYTF
>TRBJ2-1|TRBV7-3
CASSYGLAFYNEQFF
>TRBJ1-1|TRBV27
CASNSLGGNSGSRTEAFF
>TRBJ2-5|TRBV19
CASSIGSSQETQYF
>TRBJ2-5|TRBV29-1
CSVTRQGLGETQYF
>TRBJ1-2|TRBV4-2
CASSPGTGPPMGYTF
>TRBJ1-6|TRBV30
CAWSDTGRSPLHF
>TRBJ2-4|TRBV2
CASGTGVSKNIQYF
>TRBJ1-2|TRBV6-1
CASSGPGTGDGYTF
>TRBJ1-1|TRBV2
CASGGDMNTEAFF
>TRBJ1-2|TRBV6-1
CASSAIESGRSGGYTF
>TRBJ2-3|TRBV4-1
CASSQSFLDTQYF
>TRBJ2-3|TRBV4-1
CASSQVLRTAIHTDTQYF
>TRBJ1-1|TRBV2
CASSETGVTEAFF
>TRBJ1-2|TRBV27
CASKPDRGQGYTF
>TRBJ2-3|TRBV10-3
CAIRRDSTTDTQYF
>TRBJ1-1|TRBV9
CASSPTGDLNTEAFF
>TRBJ2-5|TRBV7-6
CASSLVWGPRETQYF
>TRBJ2-3|TRBV4-3
CASSTGGIGPDTQYF
>TRBJ1-4|TRBV30
CAWSVLQGDEKLFF
>TRBJ2-5|TRBV9
CASSAPAGGLLETQYF
>TRBJ1-5|TRBV18
CASSPGGDQPQHF
>TRBJ1-2|TRBV15
CATRQGAAGYTF
>TRBJ1-1|TRBV2
CASRRGTPTEAFF
>TRBJ2-3|TRBV7-8
CASSLGQGTDTQYF
>TRBJ2-1|TRBV2
CASSVPGLAPEQFF
>TRBJ2-6|TRBV7-3
CASTLQGGYNVLTF
>TRBJ1-2|TRBV5-1
CASSLDPRGLASGYTF
>TRBJ2-3|TRBV27
CASSRRLAGVNTDTQYF
>TRBJ2-5|TRBV7-2
CASSVGLAGGRQETQYF
>TRBJ2-7|TRBV14
CASSQRVAGSYEQYF
>TRBJ2-3|TRBV6-5
CASSDDKLLTDTQYF
>TRBJ2-1|TRBV2
CASSVTRNNEQFF
>TRBJ2-3|TRBV11-2
CASSLALAGSTDTQYF
>TRBJ2-3|TRBV7-6
CASRDSPHDTQYF
>TRBJ1-1|TRBV29-1
CSVERGRGDTEAFF